The 8 T cell receptor beta chains given below trace back to one sample, sequenced in a study of blood T cell repertoires in COVID-19 (TCRdb year 2020). The library was built by means of the immunoSEQ multiplex PCR assay. The table was pulled from immuneACCESS by TCRdb, which kept in-frame rearrangements only. Such tables lose some clones; where checked, under half of the loss comes from unresolved V genes, and the rest has no known cause. Counted in this sample were 150,000 to 200,000 clones; about 77% of them appeared once. The top ten clonotypes cover less than 20% of the sample. Sequences were obtained from PBMCs or T cells enriched from blood (not recorded which). These receptors all stem from a woman aged 50 to 60 with acute COVID-19.

This chain joins TRBV7-6 and TRBJ2-5; no clear D gene. Germline CDR1 SGHVS, CDR2 FNYEAQ. Trimming removed 1 base at V and 7 bases at J, with 10 bases between. The CDR3 contains 13 residues. CDR3 residues: CASSLDGLGTQYF. The CDR3 bases are TGTGCCAGCAGCTTAGATGGGCTCGGGACCCAGTACTTC.

The J gene is TRBJ2-1, the V gene TRBV5-5, with D maybe TRBD1 (6 bases). Trimming shortened V by 0 bases and J by 2 bases, and 9 bases separated the two germline ends. CDR1 and CDR2 (germline): SGHKS, YYEKEE (reference sequence). The CDR3 is made up of 15 amino acids. CDR3 DNA: TGTGCCAGCAGCTTGGACAGGGCCGCCTACAATGAGCAGTTCTTC. It translates to CASSLDRAAYNEQFF.

J is TRBJ1-2 and V is TRBV6-5, with 7 bases that match TRBD1. V shed 5 bases, J shed 4 bases, and the junction held 7 bases outside the gene matches. This CDR3 contains 14 residues. In germline, CDR1 is MNHEY, CDR2 SVGAGI. This chain's CDR3 is CASSQQGTGYGYTF. For the CDR3, the DNA is TGTGCCAGCAGTCAACAGGGGACGGGCTATGGCTACACCTTC.

The chain uses TRBV5-3 and TRBJ2-6; 7 nucleotides align to TRBD1. TRBV5-3 is an open reading frame, and its role is uncertain. This CDR3 has 16 residues. The trim removed 7 bases at V and 3 bases at J, leaving 10 bases unmatched. CDR3 nucleotide sequence: TGTGCCAGATTAACCCCCAGGGGGTTTGGGGCCAACGTCCTGACTTTC. Protein sequence: CARLTPRGFGANVLTF.

This chain connects TRBV2 to TRBJ1-5; 9 nucleotides align to TRBD1. The CDR3 is 14 amino acids. J gave up 7 bases and V 6 bases, and 7 bases lay outside the gene matches. Germline-derived CDR1 and CDR2 are SNHLY and FYNNEI. CDR3 DNA: TGTGCCAGCAGCCCGGGACAGGGAAGACAGCCCCAGCATTTT. Protein: CASSPGQGRQPQHF.

This clone was seen a handful of times. V is TRBV6-1 and J is TRBJ2-1, with D possibly TRBD2 on 7 matching bases. CDR1 and CDR2 from the germline V gene are MNHNS and SASEGT. Trimming removed 0 bases at V and 5 bases at J, with 8 bases between. The CDR3 spans 14 residues. The CDR3 reads CASSEAGGHNEQFF. The CDR3 DNA reads TGTGCCAGCAGTGAAGCGGGGGGGCACAATGAGCAGTTCTTC.

This clone came up a few times. V usage is TRBV9 and J usage is TRBJ1-5; TRBD1 is a possible D gene (5 bases). The CDR3 length is 15 residues. Germline CDR1 is SGDLS and CDR2 is YYNGEE. With 0 bases removed from V and 7 bases from J, the gap between germline ends came to 14 bases. The CDR3 is CASSVGEGAGQPQHF. DNA of the CDR3: TGTGCCAGCAGCGTAGGGGAAGGGGCGGGGCAGCCCCAGCATTTT.

The chain links TRBV23-1 to TRBJ1-6, with D hard to call. TRBV23-1 is noted as an ORF with a role that remains uncertain. The CDR3 consists of 16 residues. V was cut by 0 bases and J by 0 bases, with 6 bases left in between. CDR3 DNA: TGCGCCAGCAGTCAATCAGGGAGCTCCTATAATTCACCCCTCCACTTT. Amino acid sequence: CASSQSGSSYNSPLHF.